This T cell receptor beta chain appears in the sequencing data of a study of cytomegalovirus exposure and HLA in healthy donors. The PCR employed 60 Vbeta primers together with 13 Jbeta primers. Sequenced by immunoSEQ multiplex PCR; TCRdb stores in-frame clones only, minus some. Of around 110,000 clones listed, about 80% are singletons. Trimming stripped 6 bases from V and 0 bases from J, with 11 bases between. Germline CDR1 and CDR2: MDHEN and SYDVKM. This CDR3 contains 14 residues. The sample taken for sequencing was PBMCs. This clonotype originated in a man aged 30 to 39 in good health and CMV-seropositive. The rearrangement joins TRBV28 to TRBJ1-2; D is unresolved. The CDR3 here is CASREAGANYGYTF. The CDR3 region has the DNA TGTGCCAGCAGGGAGGCGGGAGCTAACTATGGCTACACCTTC.